The table lists the clone carrying this T cell receptor (beta chain) with a few counts. What it recognizes is unknown. A read error may account for a junction end that differs from germline. The V gene's germline CDR1 is SGHAT and CDR2 FQNNGV. CDR3 size: 15 residues. This sample is part of a study of blood T cells in healthy people across ages. Study observations and caveats: Underestimates were what the diversity estimates from one million T cells were considered to be. Greater diversity and more naive CD4+ cells were seen in long-lived donors than in aged donors.

Together with a sample-barcoded 5' primer, a J-beta primer mix was included in a second PCR lasting about 7 to 12 cycles. A single record per CDR3 protein comes from TCRdb applying MiXCR to the 5' RACE reads. The table records 550,000 to 800,000 distinct CDR3 sequences, about 21% of them present only once. The chain links TRBV11-2 to TRBJ2-1; 7 bases align to TRBD2. The material sequenced was blood. This TCR derives from a man in his 70s in good health. CDR3 residues: CASSLSAGAHNGQFF. The CDR3 region has the DNA TGTGCCAGCAGCTTATCTGCGGGAGCCCACAATGGGCAGTTCTTC.